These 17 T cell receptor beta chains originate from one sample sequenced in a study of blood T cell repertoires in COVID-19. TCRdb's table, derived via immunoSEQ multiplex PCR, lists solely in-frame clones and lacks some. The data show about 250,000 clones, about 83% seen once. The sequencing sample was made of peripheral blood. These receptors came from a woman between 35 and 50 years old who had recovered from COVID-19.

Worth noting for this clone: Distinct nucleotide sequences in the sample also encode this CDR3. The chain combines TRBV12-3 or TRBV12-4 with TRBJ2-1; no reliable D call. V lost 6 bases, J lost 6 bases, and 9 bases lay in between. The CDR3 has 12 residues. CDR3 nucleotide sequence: TGTGCCAGCAGCCTAAGAGGCAATGAGCAGTTCTTC. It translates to CASSLRGNEQFF.

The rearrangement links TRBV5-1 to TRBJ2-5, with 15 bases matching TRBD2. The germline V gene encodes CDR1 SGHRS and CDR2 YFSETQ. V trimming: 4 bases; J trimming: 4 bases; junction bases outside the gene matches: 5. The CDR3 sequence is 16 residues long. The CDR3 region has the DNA TGCGCCAGCAGCCCCCGGACTAGCGGGGGGGCAGAGACCCAGTACTTC. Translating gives CASSPRTSGGAETQYF.

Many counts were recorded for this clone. CDR3 DNA: TGTGCCAGCAGTCGAAGGGGCAGGGAGGATTCACCCCTCCACTTT. It yields the protein CASSRRGREDSPLHF. The rearrangement joins TRBV6-5 to TRBJ1-6; the D gene is possibly TRBD1 (5 bases). V dropped 5 bases and J dropped 8 bases, with 16 bases sitting between them. The CDR3 is 15 amino acids. CDR1 is MNHEY and CDR2 is SVGAGI in the germline V gene.

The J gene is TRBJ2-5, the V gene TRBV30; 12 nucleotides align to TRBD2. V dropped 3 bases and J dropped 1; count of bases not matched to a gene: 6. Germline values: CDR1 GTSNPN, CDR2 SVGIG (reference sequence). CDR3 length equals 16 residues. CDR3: CAWRRLAGDFQETQYF. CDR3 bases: TGTGCCTGGAGAAGACTAGCGGGGGACTTCCAAGAGACCCAGTACTTC.

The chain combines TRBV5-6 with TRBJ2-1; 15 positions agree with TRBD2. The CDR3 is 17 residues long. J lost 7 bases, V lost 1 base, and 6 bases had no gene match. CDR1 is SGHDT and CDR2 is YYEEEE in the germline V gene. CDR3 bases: TGTGCCAGCAGCTTGTTGGGACTAGCGGGGGGTTATAATGAGCAGTTCTTC. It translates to CASSLLGLAGGYNEQFF.

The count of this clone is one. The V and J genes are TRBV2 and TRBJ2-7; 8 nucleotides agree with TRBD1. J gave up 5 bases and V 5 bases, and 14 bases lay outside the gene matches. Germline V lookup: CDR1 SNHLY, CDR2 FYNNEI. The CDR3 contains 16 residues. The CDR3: CASSYLTGTGGDEQYF. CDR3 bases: TGTGCCAGCAGTTACTTGACGGGGACAGGCGGGGACGAGCAGTACTTC.

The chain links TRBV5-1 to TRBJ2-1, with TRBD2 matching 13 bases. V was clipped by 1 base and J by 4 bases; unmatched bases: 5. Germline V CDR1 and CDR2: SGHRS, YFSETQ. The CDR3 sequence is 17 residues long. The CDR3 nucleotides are TGCGCCAGCAGCTTGACTGGACTAGCGGGGGCGTACAATGAGCAGTTCTTC. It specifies CASSLTGLAGAYNEQFF.

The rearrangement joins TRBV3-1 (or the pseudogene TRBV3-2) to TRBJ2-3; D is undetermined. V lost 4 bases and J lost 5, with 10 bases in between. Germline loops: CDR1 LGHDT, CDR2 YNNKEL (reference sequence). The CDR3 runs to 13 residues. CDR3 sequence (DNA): TGTGCCAGCAGCCCCCTTGGAGTAGATACGCAGTATTTT. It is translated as CASSPLGVDTQYF.

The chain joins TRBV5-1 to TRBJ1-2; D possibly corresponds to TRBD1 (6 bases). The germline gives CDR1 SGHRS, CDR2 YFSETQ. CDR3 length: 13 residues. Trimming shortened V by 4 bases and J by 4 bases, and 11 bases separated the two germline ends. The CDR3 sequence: CASSTSTGYGYTF. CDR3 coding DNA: TGCGCCAGCAGCACCTCGACAGGCTATGGCTACACCTTC. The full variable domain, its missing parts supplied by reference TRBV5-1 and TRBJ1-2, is KAGVTQTPRYLIKTRGQQVTLSCSPISGHRSVSWYQQTPGQGLQFLFEYFSETQRNKGNFPGRFSGRQFSNSRSEMNVSTLELGDSALYLCASSTSTGYGYTFGSGTRLTVV.

The CDR3: CASRTGMNTEAFF. CDR3 sequence (DNA): TGCGCCAGCCGGACAGGGATGAACACTGAAGCTTTCTTT. The V and J genes are TRBV5-1 and TRBJ1-1; 8 nucleotides line up with TRBD1. Germline CDR1 SGHRS, CDR2 YFSETQ. This CDR3 region has 13 residues. Germline trimming cut 7 bases from V and 0 bases from J; bases unmatched to any gene: 2.

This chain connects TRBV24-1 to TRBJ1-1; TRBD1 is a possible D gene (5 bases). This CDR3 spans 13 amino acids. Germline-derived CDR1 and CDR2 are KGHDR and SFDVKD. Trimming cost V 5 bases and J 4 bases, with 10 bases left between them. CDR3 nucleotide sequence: TGTGCCACCAGTGCGAGGGGAGGCACTGAAGCTTTCTTT. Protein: CATSARGGTEAFF.

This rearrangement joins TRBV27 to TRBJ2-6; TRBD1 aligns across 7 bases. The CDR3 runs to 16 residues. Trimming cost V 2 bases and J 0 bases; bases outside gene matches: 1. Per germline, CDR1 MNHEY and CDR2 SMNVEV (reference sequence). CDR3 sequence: CASSLRTGSGANVLTF. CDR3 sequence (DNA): TGTGCCAGCAGTTTACGGACAGGCTCTGGGGCCAACGTCCTGACTTTC.

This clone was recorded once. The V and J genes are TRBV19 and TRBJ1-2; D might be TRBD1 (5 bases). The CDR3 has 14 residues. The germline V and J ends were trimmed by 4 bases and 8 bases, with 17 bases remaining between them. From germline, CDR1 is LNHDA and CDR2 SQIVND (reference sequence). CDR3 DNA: TGTGCCAGTAGTACGGGCGACAGACAAGGAGGCTACACCTTC. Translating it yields CASSTGDRQGGYTF.

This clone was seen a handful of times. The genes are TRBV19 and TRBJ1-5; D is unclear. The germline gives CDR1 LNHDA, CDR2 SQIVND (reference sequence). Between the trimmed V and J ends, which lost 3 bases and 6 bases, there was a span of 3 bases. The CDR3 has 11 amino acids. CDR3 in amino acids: CASSMAQPQHF. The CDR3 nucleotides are TGTGCCAGTAGTATGGCTCAGCCCCAGCATTTT.

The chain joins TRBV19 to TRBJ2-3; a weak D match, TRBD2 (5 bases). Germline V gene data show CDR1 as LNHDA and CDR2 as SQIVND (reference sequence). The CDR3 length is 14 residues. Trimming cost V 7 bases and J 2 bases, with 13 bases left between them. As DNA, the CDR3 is TGTGCCAGTAAAGACTACCTATCCACAGATACGCAGTATTTT. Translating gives CASKDYLSTDTQYF. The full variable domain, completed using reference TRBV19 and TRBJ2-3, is DGGITQSPKYLFRKEGQNVTLSCEQNLNHDAMYWYRQDPGQGLRLIYYSQIVNDFQKGDIAEGYSVSREKKESFPLTVTSAQKNPTAFYLCASKDYLSTDTQYFGPGTRLTVL.

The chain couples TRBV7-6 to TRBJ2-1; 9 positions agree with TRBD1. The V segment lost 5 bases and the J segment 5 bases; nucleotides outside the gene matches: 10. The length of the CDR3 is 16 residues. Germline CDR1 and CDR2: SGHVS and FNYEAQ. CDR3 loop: CASSNRRDRADNEQFF. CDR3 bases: TGTGCCAGCAGCAACCGCCGGGACAGGGCGGACAATGAGCAGTTCTTC.

The DNA of the CDR3 is TGTGCCAGCAGCTTGGAGCCAGGGGGAGGAGAGACCCAGTACTTC. This encodes CASSLEPGGGETQYF. This chain links TRBV5-4 with TRBJ2-5, with D possibly being TRBD1 (7 bases). CDR3 length: 15 residues. The V gene's germline CDR1 is SGHNT and CDR2 YYREEE (reference sequence). V lost 0 bases to trimming and J lost 4 bases, with 13 bases between them.